These 28 T cell receptor beta chains share one sample of origin, sequenced in a study of T cells in Graves' hyperthyroidism and ophthalmopathy (dated by TCRdb to about 2019). The library was generated by multiplex PCR. Sequencing was carried out with an Illumina HiSeq 2000. The TCR beta CDR3 regions were amplified from the RNA transcripts. The first round of RT-PCR for the TCR CDR3 was performed with the HTBI primer set and the Qiagen OneStep RT-PCR kit. In TCRdb, the public reads were trimmed at Q25 with fastp and aligned with MiXCR, with productive beta chains retained. Each CDR3 protein gets just one entry, which takes the most common genes and DNA from the rows behind it. A total of about 840,000 distinct CDR3 sequences appear in this sample, about two fifths of them only once. 8% to 9% of the sample is in the top ten clones. Specimen: blood. The source is a man between 18 and 35 years old with Graves' hyperthyroidism.

This clonotype was detected a few times. The chain couples TRBV5-1 to TRBJ2-2; D uncertain. Germline V gene sequence: CDR1 SGHRS, CDR2 YFSETQ. V was clipped by 3 bases and J by 6 bases, with 9 bases between them. The CDR3 runs to 13 residues. This chain's CDR3 is CASSYVASGELFF. DNA of the CDR3: TGCGCCAGCAGCTATGTGGCATCCGGGGAGCTGTTTTTT.

This clonotype was observed many times. The chain has TRBV20-1 and TRBJ1-1, with 7 nucleotides matching TRBD1. CDR3 length: 14 residues. Germline V gene sequence: CDR1 DFQATT, CDR2 SNEGSKA (reference sequence). After removal of 7 bases from V and 1 base from J, the junction contained 9 bases not matched to a gene. The CDR3 is CSVPDRLPNTEAFF. CDR3 DNA sequence: TGCAGTGTCCCGGACAGGCTACCGAACACTGAAGCTTTCTTT.

The gene calls are TRBV2 and TRBJ2-2, with 7 bases identical to TRBD1. CDR1 is SNHLY, CDR2 FYNNEI, per germline. Unmatched junction bases numbered 9, after V lost 7 bases and J lost 4 bases. This CDR3 has 15 amino acids. The CDR3 reads CASTPDRVGTGELFF. The CDR3 DNA reads as TGTGCCAGCACCCCCGACAGGGTGGGCACCGGGGAGCTGTTTTTT.

This sequence joins TRBV6-5 and TRBJ1-1; D not certain. The CDR3 loop spans 14 amino acids. The germline CDR1 and CDR2 sequences are MNHEY and SVGAGI. V was shortened by 2 bases and J by 5 bases, with 12 bases between the two germline ends. In DNA form, the CDR3 reads TGTGCCAGCAGTTACGATCGGGTGAGAACTGAAGCTTTCTTT. Its protein is CASSYDRVRTEAFF.

The chain carries TRBV10-3 and TRBJ1-2; TRBD1 might be the D (6 bases). Germline-derived CDR1 and CDR2 are ENHRY and SYGVKD. This CDR3 contains 13 residues. Trimming left V 5 bases short and J 6 bases short, with 13 bases between. CDR3 sequence: CAISQRQADGYTF. CDR3 in DNA: TGTGCCATCAGTCAACGACAGGCCGATGGCTACACCTTC.

The rearrangement joins TRBV10-3 to TRBJ1-2, with D perhaps matching TRBD1 (6 bases). Germline assignment: CDR1 ENHRY and CDR2 SYGVKD. This CDR3 has 12 amino acids. V lost 4 bases, J lost 7 bases, and 10 bases lay in between. This chain's CDR3 is CAISALDSGYTF. CDR3 in DNA: TGTGCCATCAGTGCCCTGGACAGTGGCTACACCTTC.

This chain joins TRBV29-1 and TRBJ2-2; D remains unclear. Germline V CDR1 and CDR2: SQVTM, ANQGSEA. The length of the CDR3 is 10 residues. V lost 6 bases and J lost 8, with 7 bases in between. The CDR3 DNA is TGCAGCGTCGTTCCAGGGGAGCTGTTTTTT. Translation gives CSVVPGELFF.

The chain recombines TRBV9 with TRBJ2-7, with D tentatively TRBD1 or TRBD2 (6 bases each). This CDR3 is 14 amino acids long. Germline V gene lookup returns CDR1 SGDLS and CDR2 YYNGEE. Trimming shortened V by 4 bases and J by 1 base, and 12 bases separated the two germline ends. Here the CDR3 DNA reads TGTGCCAGCAGCCACGGGGGCGGTTCCTACGAGCAGTACTTC. Translating gives CASSHGGGSYEQYF.

This sequence joins TRBV4-1 and TRBJ1-1; no definite D call. V dropped 2 bases and J dropped 4 bases, with 11 bases sitting between them. This CDR3 region has 14 residues. Per the germline V gene, CDR1 is MGHRA and CDR2 is YSYEKL. The CDR3 is CASSQPRGSTEAFF. The DNA for the CDR3 is TGCGCCAGCAGCCAACCGAGAGGGAGCACTGAAGCTTTCTTT.

This clonotype was seen many times. The chain has TRBV10-3 and TRBJ2-2; 7 bases map to TRBD1. The CDR3 sequence is 13 residues long. V shed 7 bases, J shed 4 bases, and the junction held 3 bases outside the gene matches. The germline V gene encodes CDR1 ENHRY and CDR2 SYGVKD. CDR3 in DNA: TGTGCCATCAAAGGGGACAGCACCGGGGAGCTGTTTTTT. Its translation is CAIKGDSTGELFF.

The chain employs TRBV5-5 and TRBJ1-6; 7 nucleotides agree with TRBD1. Germline V gene lookup returns CDR1 SGHKS and CDR2 YYEKEE (reference sequence). This CDR3 contains 18 residues. V was pared by 3 bases and J by 3 bases, with 12 bases of the junction left unmatched. CDR3 DNA sequence: TGTGCCAGCAGCTGGGGGATCGACAGGGAAGACTATAATTCACCCCTCCACTTT. It translates to CASSWGIDREDYNSPLHF.

This clonotype turned up a few times. The chain links TRBV2 to TRBJ2-2, with D possibly called TRBD1 or TRBD2 (5 bases each). The CDR3 covers 14 residues. Germline V gene data show CDR1 as SNHLY and CDR2 as FYNNEI. V was pared by 6 bases and J by 6 bases, with 14 bases between. The DNA of the CDR3 is TGTGCCAGCAGGGGGGACCGCCTCTCCGGGGAGCTGTTTTTT. Its protein is CASRGDRLSGELFF.

This sequence joins TRBV29-1 and TRBJ2-5; TRBD2 aligns across 13 bases. J was trimmed by 9 bases and V by 7 bases; bases with no gene match: 14. The V gene's germline CDR1 is SQVTM and CDR2 ANQGSEA. The CDR3 loop spans 15 amino acids. The CDR3 sequence is CSASSGLAGSAAQYF. CDR3 in DNA: TGCAGCGCGTCTTCGGGACTAGCGGGGTCTGCGGCCCAGTACTTC.

CDR3: CASSLARGLQETQYF. In nucleotides, the CDR3 is TGTGCCAGCAGTTTAGCCAGGGGCCTCCAAGAGACCCAGTACTTC. V gene TRBV12-3 or TRBV12-4 combines with J gene TRBJ2-5; D perhaps matches TRBD1 (6 bases). This CDR3 is 15 amino acids long. V was pared by 0 bases and J by 1 base, with 9 bases between.

This chain uses TRBV9 with TRBJ2-5; TRBD1 agrees at 7 bases. After removal of 4 bases from V and 5 bases from J, the junction contained 11 bases not matched to a gene. The CDR3 loop spans 15 amino acids. Germline V lookup: CDR1 SGDLS, CDR2 YYNGEE. CDR3 protein: CASSRPGQIGETQYF. The CDR3 bases are TGTGCCAGCAGCCGACCGGGACAGATTGGGGAGACCCAGTACTTC.

With respect to this clonotype: A much more abundant neighbour one base away suggests this may be a read error. Written as DNA, the CDR3 is TGCAGTGCTAGTTCTGAGACAGGGGGAACTGAAGCTTTCTTT. This codes for CSASSETGGTEAFF. This chain connects TRBV20-1 to TRBJ1-1; TRBD1 matches 9 bases. The germline V gene has CDR1 DFQATT and CDR2 SNEGSKA (reference sequence). V shed 3 bases and J 5 bases; nucleotides not matched to a gene: 7. The CDR3 sequence is 14 residues long.

Concerning this clonotype itself: A much larger clonotype is one base distant, so this may be a read error. J is TRBJ2-7 and V is TRBV24-1; D uncertain. Trimming pared 7 bases from V and 3 bases from J, leaving 9 bases between. This CDR3 is built from 12 residues. Germline assignment: CDR1 KGHDR and CDR2 SFDVKD. The CDR3 DNA sequence: TGTGCCACCAGCCCTAGTTACTACGAGCAGTACTTC. The encoded protein is CATSPSYYEQYF.

The sample holds a few counts of this clonotype. The chain is built from TRBV2 and TRBJ1-1; perhaps TRBD1 as D (6 bases). The V end lost 3 bases, the J end lost 2 bases, and 13 bases lay between the germline ends. CDR1 SNHLY and CDR2 FYNNEI come from the germline V gene. The CDR3 sequence is 15 residues long. DNA of the CDR3: TGTGCCAGCAGTGATGGACTTGGGGGCAACACTGAAGCTTTCTTT. Its translation: CASSDGLGGNTEAFF.

This chain joins TRBV29-1 and TRBJ2-7; D is unresolved. Looked up from germline, CDR1 is SQVTM and CDR2 is ANQGSEA. This CDR3 is built from 15 residues. This CDR3 is CSARDPGPLGYEQYF. CDR3 bases: TGCAGTGCTAGAGATCCTGGGCCTCTGGGCTACGAGCAGTACTTC.

This clonotype came up a few times. The rearrangement links TRBV5-1 to TRBJ2-7; TRBD1 or TRBD2 may be the D gene (5 bases each). The germline CDR1 and CDR2 sequences are SGHRS and YFSETQ. The V end lost 3 bases, the J end lost 3 bases, and 10 bases lay between the germline ends. The CDR3 is made up of 13 amino acids. The CDR3 DNA sequence: TGCGCCAGCAGCTACGCGAGGGGCTACGAGCAGTACTTC. It translates to CASSYARGYEQYF. Drawing the rest from reference TRBV5-1 and TRBJ2-7, the complete variable domain is KAGVTQTPRYLIKTRGQQVTLSCSPISGHRSVSWYQQTPGQGLQFLFEYFSETQRNKGNFPGRFSGRQFSNSRSEMNVSTLELGDSALYLCASSYARGYEQYFGPGTRLTVT.

The gene calls are TRBV5-1 and TRBJ2-5; 8 bases map to TRBD2. CDR1 and CDR2 (germline): SGHRS, YFSETQ. The J segment lost 4 bases and the V segment lost 4 bases, leaving 6 bases of the junction unmatched. CDR3 length: 14 amino acids. Here the CDR3 DNA reads TGCGCCAGCAGCACCTCCGGGACTAGAGAGACCCAGTACTTC. Translating it yields CASSTSGTRETQYF.

This clonotype has just a few counts. The rearrangement uses TRBV4-2 and TRBJ1-1; D gene uncertain. The CDR3 is 14 residues long. Trimming shortened V by 6 bases and J by 1 base, and 12 bases separated the two germline ends. The V gene's germline CDR1 is LGHNA and CDR2 YNFKEQ. CDR3 nucleotide sequence: TGTGCCAGCAGGGGGTTGCCGGAGAACACTGAAGCTTTCTTT. Translating it yields CASRGLPENTEAFF.

Regarding this clonotype: Possible read error: a much larger clone is one base away. No conserved phenylalanine or tryptophan is present at the end of the CDR3, so a read error is the likely explanation. The chain has TRBV11-1 and TRBJ1-5; D is ambiguous. The J call may be faulty, since TRBJ2-3 better matches the DNA end. This CDR3 is 14 amino acids long. Germline V gives CDR1 SGHAT, CDR2 FQDESV (reference sequence). CDR3 in DNA: TGTGCCAGCAGCTTAGCGCAAGATGGCCAGCCCCAGTATCTT. It yields the protein CASSLAQDGQPQYL.

Details on this clonotype: Its ends do not fully match the called genes, so a read error is possible. The chain is built from TRBV9 and TRBJ1-1; D unclear. There are 14 residues in the CDR3. Germline V gives CDR1 SGDLS, CDR2 YYNGEE. The CDR3 nucleotides are TGCGCCAGCAGGAGGAGCCTGGCAATCCCTGAAGCTTTCTTT. This gives the protein CASRRSLAIPEAFF.

This clonotype was detected many times. The J gene is TRBJ2-7, the V gene TRBV2; D may be TRBD1 (5 bases). Trimming stripped 7 bases from V and 9 bases from J, with 13 bases between. The CDR3 is made up of 11 amino acids. Germline CDR1 reads SNHLY; CDR2 reads FYNNEI. The CDR3 protein is CASTKGSAQYF. CDR3 coding DNA: TGTGCCAGCACTAAGGGGTCTGCGCAGTACTTC.

V usage is TRBV11-2 and J usage is TRBJ2-7; 7 bases are a match to TRBD2. The CDR3 sequence is 16 residues long. Trimming removed 4 bases from V and 3 bases from J; junction bases left unmatched: 12. CDR1 and CDR2 from the germline V gene are SGHAT and FQNNGV. This CDR3 is CASSSPYAGESYEQYF. The CDR3 DNA is TGTGCCAGCAGCTCTCCCTACGCGGGAGAGAGCTACGAGCAGTACTTC. Filled out from reference TRBV11-2 and TRBJ2-7, the complete variable domain reads EAGVAQSPRYKIIEKRQSVAFWCNPISGHATLYWYQQILGQGPKLLIQFQNNGVVDDSQLPKDRFSAERLKGVDSTLKIQPAKLEDSAVYLCASSSPYAGESYEQYFGPGTRLTVT.

This clonotype was seen ten or more times. This chain uses TRBV29-1 with TRBJ2-5, with D possibly matching TRBD1 (6 bases). Germline lookup yields CDR1 SQVTM and CDR2 ANQGSEA. V was clipped by 6 bases and J by 0 bases, with 20 bases between them. CDR3 size: 16 residues. CDR3 sequence: CSVDLSVGAHQETQYF. CDR3 bases: TGCAGCGTCGACCTCAGTGTGGGGGCTCACCAAGAGACCCAGTACTTC.

The V and J genes are TRBV6-5 and TRBJ1-1; D possibly corresponds to TRBD1 (6 bases). Trimming took off 4 bases at V and 6 bases at J, with 12 bases between the two ends. Per the germline V gene, CDR1 is MNHEY and CDR2 is SVGAGI. CDR3 size: 13 residues. CDR3 nucleotide sequence: TGTGCCAGCAGTTTACAGGAGGGGGCTGAAGCTTTCTTT. It is translated as CASSLQEGAEAFF.